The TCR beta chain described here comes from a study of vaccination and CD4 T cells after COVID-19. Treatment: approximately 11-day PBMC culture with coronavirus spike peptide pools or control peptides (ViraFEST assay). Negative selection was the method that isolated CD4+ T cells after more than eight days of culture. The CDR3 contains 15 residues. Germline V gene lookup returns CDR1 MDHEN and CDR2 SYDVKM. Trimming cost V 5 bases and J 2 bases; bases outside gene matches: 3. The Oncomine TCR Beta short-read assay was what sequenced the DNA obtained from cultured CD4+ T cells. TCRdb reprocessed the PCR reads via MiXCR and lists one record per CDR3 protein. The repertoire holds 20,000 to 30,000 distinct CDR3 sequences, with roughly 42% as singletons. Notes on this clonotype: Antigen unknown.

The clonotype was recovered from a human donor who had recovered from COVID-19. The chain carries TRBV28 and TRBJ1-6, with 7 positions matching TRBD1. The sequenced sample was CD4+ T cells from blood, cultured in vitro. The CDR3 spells CASSPGTAYNSPLHF. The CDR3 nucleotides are TGTGCCAGCAGTCCGGGGACAGCCTATAATTCACCCCTCCACTTT.